This T cell receptor beta chain was obtained from a study of early T cells in non-severe SARS-CoV-2 infection. Attachment of unique molecular identifiers was made to individual cDNA molecules. Via MiXCR, TCRdb re-called the 5' RACE reads, giving one row per CDR3 protein. The sample includes some 97,000 distinct CDR3 sequences, approximately 11% of them seen just once. This CDR3 spans 15 amino acids. The V and J ends lost 2 bases and 0 bases, in that order; junction bases with no gene match: 3. CDR1 and CDR2 from the germline V gene are SEHNR and FQNEAQ (reference sequence). The sample in question was whole blood, obtained at baseline. The clonotype originates from an adult who was a healthcare worker with PCR-confirmed SARS-CoV-2 infection or an uninfected control (not recorded which). The chain uses TRBV7-9 and TRBJ2-7, with 8 nucleotides matching TRBD1. The CDR3 DNA is TGTGCCAGCAGCTTAATGCAGGGGGCCTCCTACGAGCAGTACTTC. Translated, it gives CASSLMQGASYEQYF.